A selection of T cell receptor beta chains follows, all from one sample in a study of T cells after yellow fever vaccination. Using its own MiXCR run on the 5' RACE reads, TCRdb lists one record per CDR3 protein. The sample gives more than 300,000 distinct CDR3 sequences, approximately 7% of which show up once; about a sixth is in the top ten. The material was PBMCs, obtained roughly 45 days after the first yellow fever vaccination. The receptors shown here come from a man aged 18 to 29 who received the YFV17D yellow fever vaccine. The CDR3 runs from the conserved cysteine through the conserved F or W.

cdr3_aa,v_call,j_call
CSVSIQETQYF,TRBV29-1,TRBJ2-5
CASSFGGLRNQPQHF,TRBV5-1,TRBJ1-5
CSARDLGLEPRGNRENTEAFF,TRBV20-1,TRBJ1-1
CASSLVFDRGQTPLHF,TRBV5-1,TRBJ1-6
CASSLGPDRRTQETQYF,TRBV11-2,TRBJ2-5
CASSPGTSGGRYQETQYF,TRBV5-4,TRBJ2-5
CASSQYRGGARSDEQFF,TRBV4-3,TRBJ2-1
CASSPDSDQPQHF,TRBV7-2,TRBJ1-5
CASRPDTLPGELFF,TRBV5-4,TRBJ2-2
CASSTFDAGELFF,TRBV7-9,TRBJ2-2
CASSEGPLQETQYF,TRBV2,TRBJ2-5
CASSLRVNNEQFF,TRBV5-1,TRBJ2-1
CASRSDRGLSNQPQHF,TRBV6-1,TRBJ1-5
CATSRTGRDYGYTF,TRBV15,TRBJ1-2
CASSLEWDRRYEQYF,TRBV5-1,TRBJ2-7
CASRLHRSIAYEQYF,TRBV5-1,TRBJ2-7
CSASPRDRVTDTQYF,TRBV20-1,TRBJ2-3
CASSLEGTGGFFGYTF,TRBV5-1,TRBJ1-2
CASSQDARVPTEAFF,TRBV4-2,TRBJ1-1
CASSLRLAGGRTNTGELFF,TRBV7-8,TRBJ2-2
CASSSYRDSGSF,TRBV11-2,TRBJ2-5
CASSRRTSGEDTQYF,TRBV5-4,TRBJ2-3
CASSFHRSNQPQHF,TRBV12-3/TRBV12-4,TRBJ1-5
CSAGQGAPKVAQYF,TRBV20-1,TRBJ2-5
CASSLAPSHPSYEQYF,TRBV7-9,TRBJ2-7
CASSFRLVTFF,TRBV12-3/TRBV12-4,TRBJ1-1
CASSHRDRGTYEQYF,TRBV7-6,TRBJ2-7
CSASSLAGGRVTQYF,TRBV20-1,TRBJ2-3
CASSLARDNVNTEAFF,TRBV5-1,TRBJ1-1
CASSLEFWDRVTYEQYF,TRBV11-2,TRBJ2-7
CASSPGTSSYEQYF,TRBV9,TRBJ2-7